This T cell receptor beta chain was documented in a study of T-cell memory formation after mild COVID-19. Study-wide points: Chiefly within CM and EM were the contracting CD4+ clones; CD8+ ones were within EMRA. Among clones contracting day 15 to 85, CD4/CD8 was balanced, whereas later expanders leaned CD4+. Certain responding clones were present in pre-infection memory, suggesting participation of cross-reactive memory.

This clonotype was found a few times. Its antigen is unidentified. One junction end disagrees with the germline gene, perhaps due to a read error. This CDR3 region has 18 residues. Germline CDR1 is LGHDT and CDR2 is YNNKEL (reference sequence). TCRdb re-derived calls from the 5' RACE reads in MiXCR, one entry per CDR3 protein. The table includes 500,000 to 550,000 distinct CDR3 sequences, roughly 22% detected once. The sequence was obtained from an adult woman who had mild COVID-19 (a few samples of this study predate the infection). Cell type and time point are not known. The J gene is TRBJ1-1, the V gene TRBV3-1, with 7 bases that match TRBD1. Sequenced input: PBMCs or a T cell subset sorted from them (not recorded which). The CDR3 DNA reads TGTGCCAGCAGCCAAGATAGAATAATGACAGGGATGAACACTGAAGCCTTCTTT. Amino acid sequence: CASSQDRIMTGMNTEAFF.